Given below is one T cell receptor beta chain in context. Its target is unknown. The sample is drawn from a study of cytomegalovirus exposure and HLA in healthy donors. Background on the study: Out of 180 million or so T cells, an earlier analysis found fewer than 140 million unique TCR beta sequences in total.

The CDR3 has 14 amino acids. The V gene lost 2 bases and the J gene lost 0 bases, with 8 bases spanning the gap. Per the germline V gene, CDR1 is SGHTA and CDR2 is FQGNSA. Whole-study results and caveats: About 150 TCR beta chains were listed as cytomegalovirus-associated. Later findings reportedly placed an Asian-associated ancestry cluster below the approximately 670-donor mean for N-insertions. Earlier results showed most TCR beta V segments being productive about 90% or about 30% of the time.

Researchers ran the PCR with 60 Vbeta and 13 Jbeta primers. Only in-frame clones appear in the TCRdb table, and some are missing; sequencing was by immunoSEQ multiplex PCR. Among about 130,000 clones listed, about 84% were seen once. The J gene is TRBJ2-7, the V gene TRBV7-2; D unresolved. Sequencing was carried out using PBMCs. This TCR was recovered from a young man in good health and CMV-seropositive. CDR3: CASSLLASSYEQYF. CDR3 DNA: TGTGCCAGCAGCTTACTGGCAAGCTCCTACGAGCAGTACTTC.